These 2 T cell receptor beta chains were sequenced from one sample in a study of blood T cells in healthy people across ages. The second PCR ran about 6 to 11 cycles with a sample-barcoded 5' primer and J-beta primers. TCRdb re-analysed the 5' RACE reads in MiXCR, keeping a single row per CDR3 protein. The sample lists about 1.4 million distinct CDR3 sequences; almost 60% were seen once. Sample: blood. These receptors were obtained from a man aged 18 to 30 in good health.

The chain combines TRBV20-1 with TRBJ2-7, with 9 bases lining up with TRBD1. Germline V CDR1 and CDR2: DFQATT, SNEGSKA (reference sequence). The CDR3 contains 14 residues. V lost 2 bases to trimming and J lost 10 bases; unmatched junction nucleotides: 12. Written as DNA, the CDR3 is TGCAGTGCTAGAACGGGACAGGGTTTTCAATTCCAGTACTTC. Translated, it gives CSARTGQGFQFQYF.

Remarks on this clonotype: This may be a read error: a much more frequent sequence differs by one nucleotide. V usage is TRBV20-1 and J usage is TRBJ2-1; 8 bases are shared with TRBD2. The trim removed 1 base at V and 5 bases at J, leaving 1 base unmatched. The germline gives CDR1 DFQATT, CDR2 SNEGSKA (reference sequence). The CDR3 spans 13 residues. CDR3 sequence reads: CSARGTSHNEQFF. The CDR3 DNA reads TGCAGTGCTAGAGGGACTAGCCACAATGAGCAGTTCTTC.